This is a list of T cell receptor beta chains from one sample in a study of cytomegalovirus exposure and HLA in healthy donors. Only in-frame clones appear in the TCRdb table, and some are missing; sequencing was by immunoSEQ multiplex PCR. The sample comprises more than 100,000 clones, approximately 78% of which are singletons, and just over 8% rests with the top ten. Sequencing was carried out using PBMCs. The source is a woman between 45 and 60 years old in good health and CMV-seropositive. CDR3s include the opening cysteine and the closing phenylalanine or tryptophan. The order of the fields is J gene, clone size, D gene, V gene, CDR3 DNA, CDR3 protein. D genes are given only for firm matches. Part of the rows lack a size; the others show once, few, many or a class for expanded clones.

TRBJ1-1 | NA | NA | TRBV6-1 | TGTGCCAGCAGTGACAGGGATTACACTGAAGCTTTCTTT | CASSDRDYTEAFF
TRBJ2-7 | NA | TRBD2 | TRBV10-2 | TGCGCCAGCAGTCCTAGCGGGGGTTACGAGCAGTACTTC | CASSPSGGYEQYF
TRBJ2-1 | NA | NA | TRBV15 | TGTGCCACCAGCAGAGGCCCTCCTGGCCCTTTCAATGAGCAGTTCTTC | CATSRGPPGPFNEQFF
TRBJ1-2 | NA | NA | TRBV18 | TGTGCCAGCTCACCGTCGGAGGCCGAATTCTATGGCTACACCTTC | CASSPSEAEFYGYTF
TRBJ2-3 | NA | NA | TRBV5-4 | TGTGCCAGCAGCTTGGGGGGGGGCTCGCGCACAGATACGCAGTATTTT | CASSLGGGSRTDTQYF
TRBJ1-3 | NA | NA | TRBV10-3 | TGTGCCATCAGTGAGTCTTTCGGGGGAATCTCTGGAAACACCATATATTTT | CAISESFGGISGNTIYF
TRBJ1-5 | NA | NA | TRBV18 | TGTGCCAGCTCACCACGCGCGGCGTACTATGACGGCAATCAGCCCCAGCATTTT | CASSPRAAYYDGNQPQHF
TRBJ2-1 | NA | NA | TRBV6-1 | TGTGCCAGCAGTGTGGGGGGGGCCTCGGATGAGCAGTTCTTC | CASSVGGASDEQFF
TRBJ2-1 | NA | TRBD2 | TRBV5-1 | TGCGCCAGCAGCTTATTTAGCGGGAGAGGTGACAATGAGCAGTTCTTC | CASSLFSGRGDNEQFF
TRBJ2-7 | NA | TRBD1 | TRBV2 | TGTGCCAGCAGAGAACCGGGACAGGGATCCTACGAGCAGTACTTC | CASREPGQGSYEQYF
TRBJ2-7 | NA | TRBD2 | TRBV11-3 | TGTGCCAGCAGCTTAGGCGGGAGTGTCGACGAGCAGTACTTC | CASSLGGSVDEQYF
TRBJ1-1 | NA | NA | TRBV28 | TGTGCCAGCAGTGGGAGGGGCGCGGAAACTGAAGCTTTCTTT | CASSGRGAETEAFF
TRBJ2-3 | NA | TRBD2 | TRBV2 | TGTGCCAGCAGTTGGACTAGCGGGAGGGCCGGGACAGATACGCAGTATTTT | CASSWTSGRAGTDTQYF
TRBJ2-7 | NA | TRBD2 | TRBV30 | TGTGCCTGGAAGGCGGGAGCGGGAACCTACGAGCAGTACTTC | CAWKAGAGTYEQYF
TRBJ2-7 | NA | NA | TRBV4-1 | TGCGCCAGCAGCCACCGGGGTTCCGGCGAGCAGTACTTC | CASSHRGSGEQYF
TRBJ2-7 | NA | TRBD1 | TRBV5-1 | TGCGCCAGCAGCTTAAGTCGGACAGGGATCTCCTACGAGCAGTACTTC | CASSLSRTGISYEQYF
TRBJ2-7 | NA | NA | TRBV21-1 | TGTGCCAGCAGCAAATCGGGGGAGGTCTACTACGAGCAGTACTTC | CASSKSGEVYYEQYF
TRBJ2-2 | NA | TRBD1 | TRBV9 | TGTGCCAGCAGTCAGGGGGTGCCCGGGGAGCTGTTTTTT | CASSQGVPGELFF
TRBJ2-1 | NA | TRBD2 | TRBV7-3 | TGTGCCAGCAGCACTGGGACTAGGCTGTTCTTC | CASSTGTRLFF
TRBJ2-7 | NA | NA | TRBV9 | TGTGCCAGCAGCCTCACAGGTAGCTCCTACGAGCAGTACTTC | CASSLTGSSYEQYF
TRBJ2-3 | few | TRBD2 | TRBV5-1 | TGCGCCAGCAGCTTGGTGCTAGCGGGAGGGCCGAGCACAGATACGCAGTATTTT | CASSLVLAGGPSTDTQYF
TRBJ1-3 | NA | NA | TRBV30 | TGTGCCTGGGAGGGACTTGGGGACACCATATATTTT | CAWEGLGDTIYF
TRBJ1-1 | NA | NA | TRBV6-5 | TGTGCCAGCAGTTACTTTGGGAGAACTGAAGCTTTCTTT | CASSYFGRTEAFF
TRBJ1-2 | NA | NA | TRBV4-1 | TGCGCCAGCAGCCAAGTGCCTTTCTCCGGCTATGGCTACACCTTC | CASSQVPFSGYGYTF
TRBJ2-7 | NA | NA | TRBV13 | TGTGCCAGCAGCGGCTCAGGGGGGCGAGGCGAGCAGTACTTC | CASSGSGGRGEQYF